These 26 T cell receptor beta chains came from one sample sequenced in a study of OX40 agonist ivuxolimab in advanced cancers. TCRdb keeps only in-frame clones here, not all; method: immunoSEQ multiplex PCR. The sample holds about 91,000 clones, 75% to 90% seen once. Sequencing was performed on CD4+ or CD8+ T cells sorted from blood, taken in a trial of the OX40 agonist ivuxolimab. These receptors came from an adult with an advanced solid tumor such as melanoma, head and neck, liver or kidney cancer.

This clone was seen a single time. The chain joins TRBV29-1 to TRBJ2-3; TRBD2 is a possible D gene (5 bases). Germline CDR1 and CDR2: SQVTM and ANQGSEA. CDR3 length: 14 amino acids. Trimming cost V 4 bases and J 0 bases, with 11 bases left between them. The DNA for the CDR3 is TGCAGCGTTGTGCGGGTGGCTAGCACAGATACGCAGTATTTT. It encodes CSVVRVASTDTQYF.

This chain joins TRBV30 and TRBJ1-1; no clear D gene. Germline CDR1 GTSNPN, CDR2 SVGIG (reference sequence). V gave up 0 bases and J gave up 0 bases, with 5 bases separating them. The CDR3 length is 13 residues. The chain's CDR3 is CAWSVHVNTEAFF. The CDR3 coding sequence is TGTGCCTGGAGTGTACACGTGAACACTGAAGCTTTCTTT. Full variable domain (missing parts from reference TRBV30 and TRBJ1-1): SQTIHQWPATLVQPVGSPLSLECTVEGTSNPNLYWYRQAAGRGLQLLFYSVGIGQISSEVPQNLSASRPQDRQFILSSKKLLLSDSGFYLCAWSVHVNTEAFFGQGTRLTVV.

The J gene is TRBJ2-3, the V gene TRBV5-1; D remains ambiguous. Germline CDR1 SGHRS, CDR2 YFSETQ. V lost 0 bases to trimming and J lost 11 bases, with 10 bases between them. There are 12 residues in the CDR3. The DNA for the CDR3 is TGCGCCAGCAGCTTGGAGGGATCTAAGCAGTATTTT. Encoded protein: CASSLEGSKQYF.

V is TRBV28 and J is TRBJ1-4; D ambiguous. There are 14 residues in the CDR3. Germline V gene sequence: CDR1 MDHEN, CDR2 SYDVKM. The V end was cut by 3 bases, the J end by 7 bases, with 12 bases between. The CDR3 DNA follows: TGTGCCAGCAGTTTTGGGCCCTGGGGTGAAAAACTGTTTTTT. This translates into CASSFGPWGEKLFF.

This chain joins TRBV6-5 and TRBJ1-1; 8 bases align to TRBD1. This CDR3 comprises 15 residues. Germline V gives CDR1 MNHEY, CDR2 SVGAGI. The DNA of the CDR3 is TGTGCTACCCTAGGGATAGACAGGGGGAACACTGAAGCTTTCTTT. Translating gives CATLGIDRGNTEAFF.

The chain uses TRBV29-1 and TRBJ2-7, with D possibly called TRBD1 or TRBD2 (5 bases each). Trimming stripped 0 bases from V and 6 bases from J, with 9 bases between. CDR3 size: 12 residues. Germline CDR1 SQVTM, CDR2 ANQGSEA. In DNA form, the CDR3 reads TGCAGCGTTGAAGATTGGGGGAGCGAGCAGTACTTC. This encodes CSVEDWGSEQYF.

The rearrangement links TRBV15 to TRBJ1-3; 7 bases agree with TRBD1. The CDR3 totals 18 residues. V trimming: 4 bases; J trimming: 0 bases; junction bases outside the gene matches: 12. From germline, CDR1 is LNHNV and CDR2 YYDKDF (reference sequence). In DNA form, the CDR3 reads TGTGCCACCAGCATACGACAGGGAAGATCATTCTCTGGAAACACCATATATTTT. Translating gives CATSIRQGRSFSGNTIYF.

This clone was detected only once. The chain employs TRBV5-4 and TRBJ2-5; 7 nucleotides align to TRBD2. After removal of 4 bases from V and 5 bases from J, the junction contained 11 bases not matched to a gene. The CDR3 is 15 residues long. The germline V gene encodes CDR1 SGHNT and CDR2 YYREEE (reference sequence). CDR3 sequence: CASSDKKRAGETQYF. CDR3 nucleotides: TGTGCCAGCAGCGATAAAAAGCGAGCGGGGGAGACCCAGTACTTC.

Comments on this clone: Other nucleotide sequences from this sample produce the same CDR3. The gene calls are TRBV2 and TRBJ1-1; 7 positions agree with TRBD1. CDR3 length: 14 residues. V trimming: 6 bases; J trimming: 8 bases; junction bases outside the gene matches: 12. From germline, CDR1 is SNHLY and CDR2 FYNNEI. CDR3 sequence (DNA): TGTGCCAGCAGGGCTAGACAGGGAGCAAGGGAAGCTTTCTTT. Amino acid sequence: CASRARQGAREAFF.

J is TRBJ2-3 and V is TRBV10-3; 9 bases fit TRBD1. V lost 8 bases, J lost 2 bases, and 5 bases stayed unmatched. Per the germline V gene, CDR1 is ENHRY and CDR2 is SYGVKD. The CDR3 spans 14 residues. CDR3 bases: TGTGCCATCTCACAGGGGGCGCTCACAGATACGCAGTATTTT. Encoded protein: CAISQGALTDTQYF.

V is TRBV21-1 and J is TRBJ2-1; no check of the table's D call, TRBD2, against the DNA was made. TRBV21-1 is described as a pseudogene. CDR3 length: 16 residues. The CDR3 sequence is CASSKFGTSGGNEQFF. CDR3 bases: TGTGCCAGCAGCAAATTTGGGACTAGCGGGGGCAATGAGCAGTTCTTC.

This clone was observed a single time. This rearrangement joins TRBV2 to TRBJ2-1; D is uncertain. Between the trimmed V and J ends, which lost 4 bases and 7 bases, there was a span of 5 bases. Germline V lookup: CDR1 SNHLY, CDR2 FYNNEI. The CDR3 length is 11 residues. The CDR3 spells CASSVRNEQFF. The CDR3 region has the DNA TGTGCCAGCAGTGTAAGGAATGAGCAGTTCTTC.

V gene TRBV6-1 combines with J gene TRBJ2-3; TRBD1 might be the D (6 bases). The CDR3 extends over 15 amino acids. The V gene's germline CDR1 is MNHNS and CDR2 SASEGT. The V end lost 1 base, the J end lost 5 bases, and 13 bases lay between the germline ends. Written as DNA, the CDR3 is TGTGCCAGCAGTGAAGGGCCAGGGGCAGTAGATACGCAGTATTTT. This translates into CASSEGPGAVDTQYF.

V gene TRBV6-5 combines with J gene TRBJ1-2; the match to TRBD1 covers 7 bases. CDR3 size: 15 residues. CDR1 and CDR2 (germline): MNHEY, SVGAGI. Losses at the gene ends were 0 bases for V and 4 bases for J; bases not matched to a gene: 5. This chain's CDR3 is CASSYSKGAPYGYTF. CDR3 nucleotides: TGTGCCAGCAGTTACTCGAAGGGGGCACCCTATGGCTACACCTTC.

The chain carries TRBV29-1 and TRBJ2-3; 8 bases match TRBD2. Germline values: CDR1 SQVTM, CDR2 ANQGSEA. The CDR3 totals 16 residues. Unmatched junction bases numbered 9, after V lost 3 bases and J lost 1 base. The CDR3 sequence: CSVDLEASGRTDTQYF. The CDR3 region has the DNA TGCAGCGTTGACCTAGAGGCTAGCGGGCGCACAGATACGCAGTATTTT.

The V call is TRBV18, the J call TRBJ2-7; 8 positions agree with TRBD1. The CDR3 sequence is 14 residues long. Losses at the gene ends were 6 bases for V and 3 bases for J; bases not matched to a gene: 7. Germline V gives CDR1 KGHSH, CDR2 LQKENI. This CDR3 reads CASSSGTGDYEQYV. The CDR3 region has the DNA TGTGCCAGCTCCTCAGGGACAGGAGACTACGAGCAGTACGTC.

V usage is TRBV5-6 and J usage is TRBJ2-7, with D unresolved. CDR3 length: 13 residues. Trimming took 1 base from V and 1 from J, leaving 6 bases between them. CDR1 SGHDT and CDR2 YYEEEE come from the germline V gene. This chain's CDR3 is CASSLPKSYEQYV. The CDR3 DNA is TGTGCCAGCAGCTTGCCCAAATCCTACGAGCAGTACGTC.

The genes are TRBV28 and TRBJ2-7; 8 bases align to TRBD1. This CDR3 spans 16 amino acids. Looked up from germline, CDR1 is MDHEN and CDR2 is SYDVKM. Trimming at V came to 3 bases and at J to 7 bases, leaving 14 bases not matched to a gene. The CDR3 protein is CASSLPWGQGAREQYF. The CDR3 coding sequence is TGTGCCAGCAGTTTGCCGTGGGGGCAGGGGGCGCGGGAGCAGTACTTC.

The chain links TRBV5-4 to TRBJ2-3, with TRBD2 identical over 10 bases. The CDR3 consists of 13 residues. Germline V gene sequence: CDR1 SGHNT, CDR2 YYREEE (reference sequence). The ends lost 4 bases at V and 7 bases at J; junction bases unmatched: 3. The CDR3 DNA reads TGTGCCAGCAGCGTTAGCGGGGGGCATACGCAGTATTTT. It encodes CASSVSGGHTQYF.

In DNA, the CDR3 is TGCAGCGTCGCGAGAACACAGTGGCGGCCTTGGGAGCAGTACTTC. Residues: CSVARTQWRPWEQYF. This chain uses TRBV29-1 with TRBJ2-7; D unclear. The ends were cut back, 6 bases at V and 7 bases at J, with 25 bases in the middle. CDR3 size: 15 residues. Per germline, CDR1 SQVTM and CDR2 ANQGSEA.

The count of this clone is one. The chain uses TRBV29-1 and TRBJ1-2; possible D gene TRBD1, 5 bases. CDR3 length: 14 residues. Germline V gene data show CDR1 as SQVTM and CDR2 as ANQGSEA. Trimming removed 4 bases from V and 8 bases from J, with 20 bases in between. The CDR3 protein is CSVVGMVGEGGYTF. CDR3 bases: TGCAGCGTTGTGGGGATGGTAGGGGAAGGGGGCTACACCTTC.

This sequence joins TRBV30 and TRBJ2-2; 10 bases agree with TRBD2. This CDR3 spans 17 amino acids. Germline CDR1 is GTSNPN and CDR2 is SVGIG (reference sequence). With V trimmed by 2 bases and J by 3 bases, 9 bases remained unmatched. CDR3 in amino acids: CAWSKPSGRAHTGELFF. CDR3 in DNA: TGTGCCTGGAGTAAGCCGAGCGGGAGGGCCCACACCGGGGAGCTGTTTTTT.

The chain is built from TRBV29-1 and TRBJ2-3, with D unresolved. The germline V gene encodes CDR1 SQVTM and CDR2 ANQGSEA. Trimming cost V 6 bases and J 2 bases, with 9 bases left between them. CDR3 length: 12 amino acids. CDR3 loop: CSVATHTDTQYF. CDR3 DNA: TGCAGCGTGGCCACCCACACAGATACGCAGTATTTT.

This clone was recorded once. The V and J genes are TRBV21-1 and TRBJ1-2. TRBV21-1 is classified as a pseudogene. CDR3 length: 12 amino acids. Written as DNA, the CDR3 is TGTGCCAGCAGCGACTTGTCCTATGGCTACACCTTC. It is translated as CASSDLSYGYTF.

The table lists this clone with a count of one. This rearrangement joins TRBV5-1 to TRBJ2-1; D is perhaps TRBD1 (6 bases). V was trimmed by 4 bases and J by 4 bases, leaving 9 bases between them. CDR3 size: 13 residues. Per germline, CDR1 SGHRS and CDR2 YFSETQ. The CDR3 nucleotides read TGCGCCAGCAGCACAGGGTTATACAATGAGCAGTTCTTC. Its protein product is CASSTGLYNEQFF.

V usage is TRBV10-1 and J usage is TRBJ2-3; 13 nucleotides agree with TRBD2. After removal of 9 bases from V and 2 bases from J, the junction contained 2 bases not matched to a gene. This CDR3 comprises 14 residues. Per the germline V gene, CDR1 is WNHNN and CDR2 is SYGVQD (reference sequence). The chain's CDR3 is CARGTSGDTDTQYF. As DNA, the CDR3 is TGCGCCAGAGGGACTAGCGGGGACACAGATACGCAGTATTTT.